These T cell receptor beta chains were read from a single sample in a study of blood T cells in healthy people across ages. TCRdb reprocessed the 5' RACE reads via MiXCR and lists one record per CDR3 protein. The table includes under 2,000,000 distinct CDR3 sequences, 49% detected once. Sequencing was done on a sample of blood. These TCRs come from a woman aged 40 to 50 in good health. Each CDR3 is given with its conserved first and last residue. D genes are given only for firm matches. Some rows mark clone size as missing; the rest say once, few, many or name a class of expanded clone.

v_call	d_call	clone_size	j_call	cdr3_aa	cdr3_nt
TRBV7-9	TRBD1	.	TRBJ2-5	CASSRDRGQGSQETQYF	TGTGCCAGCAGCCGCGACAGGGGGCAGGGGAGCCAAGAGACCCAGTACTTC
TRBV10-3	TRBD1	.	TRBJ2-5	CAISYSDRADETQYF	TGTGCCATCAGTTATTCGGACAGGGCCGATGAGACCCAGTACTTC
TRBV6-5	.	.	TRBJ2-1	CASSYTGLSYNEQFF	TGTGCCAGCAGTTACACAGGGTTGTCCTACAATGAGCAGTTCTTC
TRBV6-5	.	.	TRBJ1-5	CASCYSQQGGSGNQPQHF	TGTGCCAGCTGTTACTCGCAACAGGGAGGGTCGGGCAATCAGCCCCAGCATTTT
TRBV6-6	.	few	TRBJ2-1	CASSYHRDPRGNEQFF	TGTGCCAGCAGTTACCACCGGGACCCTAGAGGCAATGAGCAGTTCTTC
TRBV27	TRBD1	.	TRBJ2-5	CASKFGTGGRETQYF	TGTGCCAGCAAATTCGGGACAGGGGGTAGAGAGACCCAGTACTTC
TRBV11-2	.	once	TRBJ2-1	CASSLGVSSCNEQFF	TGTGCCAGCAGCTTGGGGGTCAGCTCCTGCAATGAGCAGTTCTTC
TRBV7-2	TRBD2	.	TRBJ2-1	CASSLVGLAGKYNEQFF	TGTGCCAGCAGCCTCGTCGGACTAGCGGGAAAATACAATGAGCAGTTCTTC
TRBV28	.	.	TRBJ1-5	CASRTVDNQPQHF	TGTGCCAGTCGGACAGTTGATAATCAGCCCCAGCATTTT
TRBV6-6	.	.	TRBJ2-3	CASRYTGMKFTDTQYF	TGTGCCAGCAGATATACCGGGATGAAATTCACAGATACGCAGTATTTT
TRBV20-1	.	.	TRBJ2-7	CSASPHGYYEQYF	TGCAGTGCTAGCCCCCACGGTTACTACGAGCAGTACTTC
TRBV2	.	few	TRBJ2-5	CASSRLLQETQYF	TGTGCCAGCAGCCGACTACTTCAAGAGACCCAGTACTTC
TRBV5-1	.	few	TRBJ2-5	CATNNPGRKYQETQYF	TGCGCCACCAACAATCCGGGACGAAAGTACCAAGAGACCCAGTACTTC
TRBV20-1	.	few	TRBJ2-1	CSAIPNDKPLVRHNEQFF	TGCAGTGCTATACCCAATGACAAACCCCTTGTTCGGCACAATGAGCAGTTCTTC
TRBV20-1	.	.	TRBJ2-1	CSARADQYNEQFF	TGCAGTGCTAGAGCGGATCAATACAATGAGCAGTTCTTC
TRBV7-2	.	.	TRBJ2-2	CASSGTGSGNTGELFF	TGTGCCAGCAGCGGTACAGGGTCGGGTAACACCGGGGAGCTGTTTTTT
TRBV5-1	TRBD2	.	TRBJ2-5	CASSFTGGGFQETQYF	TGCGCCAGCAGCTTTACAGGCGGGGGTTTCCAAGAGACCCAGTACTTC
TRBV6-2/TRBV6-3	TRBD1	.	TRBJ2-7	CASSTPGQKMNEQYF	TGTGCCAGCAGTACCCCGGGACAGAAGATGAATGAGCAGTACTTC
TRBV20-1	TRBD1	few	TRBJ2-7	CSADHGTDYYEQYF	TGCAGTGCGGACCACGGGACAGACTATTACGAGCAGTACTTC
TRBV28	.	few	TRBJ2-7	CASSSNLYEQYF	TGTGCCAGCAGTTCAAACCTATACGAGCAGTACTTC